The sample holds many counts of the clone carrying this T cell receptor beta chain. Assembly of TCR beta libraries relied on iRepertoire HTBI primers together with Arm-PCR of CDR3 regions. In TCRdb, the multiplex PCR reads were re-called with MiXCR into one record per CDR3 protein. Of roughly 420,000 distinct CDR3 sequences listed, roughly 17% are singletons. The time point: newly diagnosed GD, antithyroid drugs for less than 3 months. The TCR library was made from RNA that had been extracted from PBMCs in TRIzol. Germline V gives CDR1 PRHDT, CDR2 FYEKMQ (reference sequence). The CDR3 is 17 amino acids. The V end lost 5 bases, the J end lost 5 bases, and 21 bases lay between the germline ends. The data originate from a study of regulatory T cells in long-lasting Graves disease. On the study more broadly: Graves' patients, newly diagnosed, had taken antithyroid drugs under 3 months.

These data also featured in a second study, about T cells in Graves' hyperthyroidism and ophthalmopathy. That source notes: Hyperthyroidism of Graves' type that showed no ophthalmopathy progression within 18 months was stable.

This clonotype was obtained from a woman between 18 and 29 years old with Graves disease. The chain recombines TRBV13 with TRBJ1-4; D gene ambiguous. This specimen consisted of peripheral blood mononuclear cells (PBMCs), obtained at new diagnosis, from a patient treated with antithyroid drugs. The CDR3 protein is CASSPKTLDERNEKLFF. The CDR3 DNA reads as TGTGCCAGCAGCCCTAAAACCCTGGACGAAAGGAATGAAAAACTGTTTTTT.